This TCR beta chain is drawn from a study of vaccination and CD4 T cells after COVID-19. Treatment described: roughly ten-day PBMC culture with coronavirus spike peptide pools or control peptides (ViraFEST assay). An Oncomine TCR Beta short-read assay was used to sequence the DNA from cultured CD4+ T cells. TCRdb reprocessed the PCR reads with MiXCR, giving one entry per CDR3 protein. The sample contains some 11,000 distinct CDR3 sequences, 45% to 50% of which appear only once. Notes on this clonotype: Its cognate antigen is unknown.

This CDR3 has 13 residues. Germline-derived CDR1 and CDR2 are DFQATT and SNEGSKA (reference sequence). V lost 4 bases to trimming and J lost 0 bases, with 7 bases between them. The specimen was CD4+ T cells from blood, cultured in vitro. The V call is TRBV20-1, the J call TRBJ1-5; D gene uncertain. The origin of this receptor is a human donor who had recovered from COVID-19. This CDR3 reads CSAIHSSNQPQHF. CDR3 in DNA: TGCAGTGCTATCCACAGTAGCAATCAGCCCCAGCATTTT.